This T cell receptor (beta chain) stems from a study of response to subunit inactivated influenza vaccine. TCRdb called the RT-PCR reads again in MiXCR, with one record for every CDR3 protein. The table lists about 520,000 distinct CDR3 sequences, roughly 25% of them singletons. The sample was CD4+ T cells sorted from PBMCs, taken 4 to 6 days after vaccination. The TCR sequence derives from a man aged 50 to 60 who received an inactivated influenza vaccine.

The CDR3 coding sequence is TGCGCCAGCAGCCAAGATATGGGCTACTACGAGCAGTACTTC. Its translation is CASSQDMGYYEQYF. This rearrangement joins TRBV4-1 to TRBJ2-7; D unclear. The V end lost 0 bases, the J end lost 3 bases, and 9 bases lay between the germline ends. The V gene's germline CDR1 is MGHRA and CDR2 YSYEKL. This CDR3 has 14 amino acids.